This passage covers 21 T cell receptor beta chains from one sample sequenced in a study of cytomegalovirus exposure and HLA in healthy donors. The PCR made use of 60 Vbeta and 13 Jbeta primers. Clones were read by immunoSEQ multiplex PCR, and TCRdb kept only the in-frame ones, dropping some. The repertoire holds about 76,000 clones, with 78% as singletons. The specimen was PBMCs. The source of these receptors is a woman in her thirties or forties in good health and CMV-seropositive.

The chain employs TRBV7-6 and TRBJ2-1; 14 positions match TRBD2. CDR3 length: 18 amino acids. J gave up 0 bases and V 3 bases, and 4 bases lay outside the gene matches. Germline assignment: CDR1 SGHVS and CDR2 FNYEAQ. This chain's CDR3 is CASSLGLAGAFSYNEQFF. CDR3 coding DNA: TGTGCCAGCAGCTTGGGACTAGCGGGGGCCTTCTCCTACAATGAGCAGTTCTTC.

By sample share, this clone is medium-sized. J is TRBJ2-2 and V is TRBV5-5; the D gene is possibly TRBD2 (6 bases). Germline V gene lookup returns CDR1 SGHKS and CDR2 YYEKEE (reference sequence). The V end lost 5 bases, the J end lost 5 bases, and 10 bases lay between the germline ends. The CDR3 runs to 13 residues. The CDR3 sequence: CASSWGVTGELFF. The CDR3 nucleotides are TGTGCCAGCAGTTGGGGGGTGACCGGGGAGCTGTTTTTT.

V usage is TRBV5-5 and J usage is TRBJ2-7, with 8 nucleotides matching TRBD1. From germline, CDR1 is SGHKS and CDR2 YYEKEE (reference sequence). The CDR3 consists of 13 residues. V was clipped by 3 bases and J by 5 bases; unmatched bases: 4. The CDR3 sequence: CASSSGQGNEQYF. The CDR3 region has the DNA TGTGCCAGCAGCTCCGGACAGGGAAACGAGCAGTACTTC.

This rearrangement joins TRBV5-1 to TRBJ2-5; 8 bases map to TRBD1. Per germline, CDR1 SGHRS and CDR2 YFSETQ. Unmatched junction bases numbered 6, after V lost 4 bases and J lost 4 bases. The CDR3 runs to 14 residues. CDR3: CASSHGQGGETQYF. The CDR3 nucleotides read TGCGCCAGCAGCCACGGACAGGGAGGAGAGACCCAGTACTTC.

The CDR3 loop reads CASSLKPLSGGARETQYF. In DNA, the CDR3 is TGCGCCAGCAGCCTGAAACCCCTTAGCGGGGGGGCTCGAGAGACCCAGTACTTC. The V gene is TRBV4-1, the J gene TRBJ2-5, with 11 bases aligning to TRBD2. The ends lost 4 bases at V and 4 bases at J; junction bases unmatched: 14. CDR1 is MGHRA and CDR2 is YSYEKL in the germline V gene. The CDR3 extends over 18 amino acids.

Points on this clone: A junction end diverges from the germline sequence, so it may reflect a read error. This sample includes further DNA sequences coding for the same CDR3. The J gene is TRBJ1-6, the V gene TRBV27; 12 bases match TRBD1. The CDR3 runs to 20 residues. In germline, CDR1 is MNHEY, CDR2 SMNVEV (reference sequence). The CDR3 DNA follows: TGTGCCAGCAGTTTCTCCTCGGGACAGGGGGCGTTCGGCTATAATTCGCCCCTCCACTTT. Translated, it gives CASSFSSGQGAFGYNSPLHF.

This sequence joins TRBV5-1 and TRBJ1-2; D gene unclear. Looked up from germline, CDR1 is SGHRS and CDR2 is YFSETQ. V was cut by 0 bases and J by 3 bases, with 12 bases left in between. This CDR3 comprises 15 residues. CDR3 residues: CASSLAAGRDYGYTF. The CDR3 DNA reads as TGCGCCAGCAGCTTGGCGGCCGGGCGGGACTATGGCTACACCTTC.

This clone showed up just once. CDR3 sequence: CASSRQKNTEAFF. Written as DNA, the CDR3 is TGTGCCAGCAGTCGACAGAAGAACACTGAAGCTTTCTTT. This chain uses TRBV11-3 with TRBJ1-1, with D maybe TRBD1 (5 bases). Germline V CDR1 and CDR2: SGHNT, YENEEA. Trimming took off 6 bases at V and 1 base at J, with 9 bases between the two ends. The CDR3 totals 13 residues. The complete variable domain, with remaining parts taken from reference TRBV11-3 and TRBJ1-1, reads EAGVVQSPRYKIIEKKQPVAFWCNPISGHNTLYWYLQNLGQGPELLIRYENEEAVDDSQLPKDRFSAERLKGVDSTLKIQPAELGDSAVYLCASSRQKNTEAFFGQGTRLTVV.

This clone qualifies as medium-sized. CDR3 DNA sequence: TGTGCCAGCAGGGAGGACTCCGACAGGACATCCTACGAGCAGTACTTC. Its protein is CASREDSDRTSYEQYF. V gene TRBV28 combines with J gene TRBJ2-7; D may be TRBD1 (6 bases). V gave up 6 bases and J gave up 1 base, with 19 bases separating them. Germline V gene sequence: CDR1 MDHEN, CDR2 SYDVKM. The CDR3 consists of 16 residues.

J is TRBJ2-3 and V is TRBV2; possible D gene TRBD2, 6 bases. The CDR3 has 15 residues. Germline V gene lookup returns CDR1 SNHLY and CDR2 FYNNEI. Trimming left V 6 bases short and J 2 bases short, with 15 bases between. CDR3 sequence: CASSRIGGTTDTQYF. The DNA of the CDR3 is TGTGCCAGCAGCCGTATTGGGGGGACCACAGATACGCAGTATTTT. The complete variable domain, with remaining parts taken from reference TRBV2 and TRBJ2-3, reads EPEVTQTPSHQVTQMGQEVILRCVPISNHLYFYWYRQILGQKVEFLVSFYNNEISEKSEIFDDQFSVERPDGSNFTLKIRSTKLEDSAMYFCASSRIGGTTDTQYFGPGTRLTVL.

The chain is built from TRBV10-3 and TRBJ2-3, with TRBD1 as a possible D gene (6 bases). Germline loops: CDR1 ENHRY, CDR2 SYGVKD. The CDR3 runs to 15 residues. V was cut by 4 bases and J by 0 bases, with 11 bases left in between. The CDR3 coding sequence is TGTGCCATCAGTGGACAGGCCATTAGCACAGATACGCAGTATTTT. Encoded protein: CAISGQAISTDTQYF.

Only one count was recorded for this clone. The rearrangement links TRBV11-2 to TRBJ2-3, with no clear D. The CDR3 consists of 11 residues. V was clipped by 3 bases and J by 4 bases, with 2 bases between them. Germline V CDR1 and CDR2: SGHAT, FQNNGV. The CDR3 region has the DNA TGTGCCAGCAGCTTCGCAGATACGCAGTATTTT. This sequence encodes CASSFADTQYF.

The genes are TRBV7-2 and TRBJ1-2; D is possibly TRBD1 (6 bases). The CDR3 runs 15 residues. Trimming cost V 5 bases and J 0 bases, with 13 bases left between them. Germline V lookup: CDR1 SGHTA, CDR2 FQGNSA. The CDR3 DNA follows: TGTGCCAGCAGCCCGGGCCGGACAGCTAACTATGGCTACACCTTC. Translated: CASSPGRTANYGYTF.

This rearrangement joins TRBV19 to TRBJ2-7; perhaps TRBD2 as D (5 bases). Germline-derived CDR1 and CDR2 are LNHDA and SQIVND (reference sequence). The CDR3 has 13 residues. With 5 bases removed from V and 3 bases from J, the gap between germline ends came to 11 bases. The CDR3 DNA reads TGTGCCAGTAGTGCCGGGATATACTACGAGCAGTACTTC. Translation: CASSAGIYYEQYF.

For the CDR3, the DNA is TGTGCCAGTAGTCCCGGGGCTAGCGGGGGTGTTTCCTACAATGAGCAGTTCTTC. Its translation: CASSPGASGGVSYNEQFF. The V call is TRBV19, the J call TRBJ2-1; the match to TRBD2 covers 10 bases. This CDR3 contains 18 residues. V shed 5 bases and J 1 base; nucleotides not matched to a gene: 11. Germline CDR1 LNHDA, CDR2 SQIVND (reference sequence).

This chain joins TRBV6-5 and TRBJ2-7; perhaps TRBD1 as D (5 bases). CDR3 length equals 14 residues. Germline V lookup: CDR1 MNHEY, CDR2 SVGAGI. V lost 5 bases and J 3 bases, leaving 14 bases between the germline ends. The CDR3 protein is CASSRGLEFYEQYF. The CDR3, as DNA: TGTGCCAGCAGTAGGGGCCTTGAGTTCTACGAGCAGTACTTC.

This chain joins TRBV6-4 and TRBJ1-2; D is possibly TRBD1 (6 bases). Trimming shortened V by 0 bases and J by 6 bases, and 11 bases separated the two germline ends. Germline CDR1 MRHNA, CDR2 SNTAGT. The CDR3 spans 14 residues. This chain's CDR3 is CASSDSRGRHGYTF. In nucleotides, the CDR3 is TGTGCCAGCAGTGACTCCAGGGGCCGCCATGGCTACACCTTC.

V is TRBV7-2 and J is TRBJ2-3, with 8 positions matching TRBD2. Germline lookup yields CDR1 SGHTA and CDR2 FQGNSA. With 5 bases clipped from V and 6 bases from J, the junction kept 10 bases outside the gene matches. There are 15 residues in the CDR3. The CDR3 here is CASSPVGGGMDTQYF. CDR3 nucleotides: TGTGCCAGCAGCCCTGTCGGGGGGGGGATGGATACGCAGTATTTT.

The rearrangement joins TRBV6-5 to TRBJ1-5; D may be TRBD1 (5 bases). CDR1 is MNHEY and CDR2 is SVGAGI in the germline V gene. The V end was cut by 6 bases, the J end by 7 bases, with 19 bases between. This CDR3 spans 15 amino acids. The CDR3 bases are TGTGCCAGCAGGCCTACTGGGACTTCGGGGCAGCCCCAGCATTTT. Its protein is CASRPTGTSGQPQHF.

This chain uses TRBV27 with TRBJ2-1; 7 bases match TRBD2. J gave up 6 bases and V 6 bases, and 5 bases lay outside the gene matches. This CDR3 is built from 13 residues. The germline gives CDR1 MNHEY, CDR2 SMNVEV (reference sequence). The CDR3 protein is CASRWGGFNEQFF. The DNA of the CDR3 is TGTGCCAGCAGATGGGGGGGATTCAATGAGCAGTTCTTC.

This rearrangement joins TRBV19 to TRBJ1-6; no clear D. V was cut by 1 base and J by 9 bases, with 10 bases left in between. CDR3 size: 14 residues. Germline lookup yields CDR1 LNHDA and CDR2 SQIVND (reference sequence). DNA for the CDR3: TGTGCCAGTAGTATAGGTCCAGGCAGTTCACCCCTCCACTTT. Translating gives CASSIGPGSSPLHF.